The T cell receptor (beta chain) under discussion was sequenced for a study of blood T cell repertoires in COVID-19. Turning to the study itself: COVID-19 samples from acute and convalescent phases originated in the United States, Italy and Spain.

Germline CDR1 reads SGHRS; CDR2 reads YFSETQ. The CDR3 covers 16 residues. With V trimmed by 2 bases and J by 8 bases, 7 bases remained unmatched. Data came from immunoSEQ multiplex PCR; TCRdb stores just in-frame clones and leaves some out. Of more than 50,000 clones listed, over 75% are singletons. The chain carries TRBV5-1 and TRBJ2-1; 13 nucleotides line up with TRBD2. The receptor was isolated from a human donor in a cohort sampled during active COVID-19. The sample consisted of peripheral blood. CDR3 region: CASSLGTSGISHEQFF. CDR3 in DNA: TGCGCCAGCAGCTTAGGGACTAGCGGGATCTCCCATGAGCAGTTCTTC.